This T cell receptor (beta chain) was documented in a study of shared clonotypes between healthy human individuals. Study-wide background: The donors, a couple of women and a few men, were aged 18 to 49. Three CD4 naive, three CD4 memory, two CD8 naive and one CD8 memory plate were used per donor.

Sorted-subset replicate PCRs used approximately 200 ng of genomic DNA. This amount corresponded to approximately 30,000 T cell genomes. In the original analysis: For the immunoSEQ data, sequences were junction-only without quality scores, so filtering differed. Here immunoSEQ multiplex PCR was the method, and the copy in TCRdb shows in-frame clones only, minus some. D and trimming come from the DNA, and the V and J calls and clone size come from that table. Among approximately 500,000 clones listed, almost 97% were seen once. The TCR was taken from a young woman in good health. Source material: naive CD4+ T cells sorted from blood. Described subset: CD45RA+ positively selected.

This CDR3 is CASSLVPGPYEQYF. In DNA, the CDR3 is TGCGCCAGCAGCTTGGTTCCGGGACCCTACGAGCAGTACTTC. The chain employs TRBV5-1 and TRBJ2-7; tentatively, D is TRBD1 or TRBD2 (5 bases each). The CDR3 has 14 residues. V lost 0 bases and J 2 bases, leaving 9 bases between the germline ends. In germline, CDR1 is SGHRS, CDR2 YFSETQ. The whole variable domain, filled in from reference TRBV5-1 and TRBJ2-7, reads KAGVTQTPRYLIKTRGQQVTLSCSPISGHRSVSWYQQTPGQGLQFLFEYFSETQRNKGNFPGRFSGRQFSNSRSEMNVSTLELGDSALYLCASSLVPGPYEQYFGPGTRLTVT.